The clone carrying this T cell receptor (beta chain) has only one observation. Germline lookup yields CDR1 SGHTS and CDR2 YDEGEE. This CDR3 is 17 amino acids long. With 9 bases removed from V and 1 base from J, the gap between germline ends came to 25 bases. This specimen comes from a study of blood T cell repertoires in COVID-19. The overall study: The study drew acute and convalescent COVID-19 samples from the United States, Italy and Spain.

Measured with immunoSEQ multiplex PCR; TCRdb has only the in-frame clones, and not every one. Of approximately 210,000 clones in the sample, around 90% were seen once. V usage is TRBV5-8 and J usage is TRBJ1-1; D is unclear. The specimen was peripheral blood. This clonotype originated in a man younger than 45 with acute or convalescent COVID-19. This CDR3 is CANFRYAAGWTNTEAFF. The DNA for the CDR3 is TGTGCCAACTTCAGGTACGCGGCGGGGTGGACGAACACTGAAGCTTTCTTT.